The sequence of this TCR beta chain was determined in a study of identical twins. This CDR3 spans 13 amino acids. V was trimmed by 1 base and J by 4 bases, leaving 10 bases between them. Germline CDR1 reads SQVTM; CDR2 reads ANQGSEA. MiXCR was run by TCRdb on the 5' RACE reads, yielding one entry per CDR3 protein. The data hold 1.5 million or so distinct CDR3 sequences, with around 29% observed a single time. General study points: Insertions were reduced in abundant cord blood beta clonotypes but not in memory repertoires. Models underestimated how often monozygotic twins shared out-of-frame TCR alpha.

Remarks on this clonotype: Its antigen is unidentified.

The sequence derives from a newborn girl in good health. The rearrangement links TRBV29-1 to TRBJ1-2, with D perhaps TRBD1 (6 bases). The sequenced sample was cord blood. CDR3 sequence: CSVEGGAPYGYTF. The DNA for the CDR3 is TGCAGCGTTGAAGGGGGGGCCCCCTATGGCTACACCTTC.